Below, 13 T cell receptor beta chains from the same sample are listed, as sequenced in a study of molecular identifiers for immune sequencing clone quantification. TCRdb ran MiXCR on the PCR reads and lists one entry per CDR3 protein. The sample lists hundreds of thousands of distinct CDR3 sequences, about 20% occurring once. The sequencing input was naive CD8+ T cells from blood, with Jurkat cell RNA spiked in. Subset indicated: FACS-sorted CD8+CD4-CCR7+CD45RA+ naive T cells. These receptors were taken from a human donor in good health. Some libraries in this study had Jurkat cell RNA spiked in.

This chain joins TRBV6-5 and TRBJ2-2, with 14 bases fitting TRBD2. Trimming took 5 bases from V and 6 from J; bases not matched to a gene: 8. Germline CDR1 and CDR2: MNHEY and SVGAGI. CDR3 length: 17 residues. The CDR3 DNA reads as TGTGCCAGCAGTCAGACTAGCGGGGGGGCCAGGCCCGGGGAGCTGTTTTTT. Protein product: CASSQTSGGARPGELFF.

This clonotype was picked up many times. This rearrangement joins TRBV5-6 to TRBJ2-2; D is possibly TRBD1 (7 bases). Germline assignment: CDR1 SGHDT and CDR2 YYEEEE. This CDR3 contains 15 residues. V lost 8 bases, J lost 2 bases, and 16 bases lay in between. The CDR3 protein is CASSSGQANTGELFF. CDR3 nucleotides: TGTGCCAGTAGTAGCGGACAGGCAAACACCGGGGAGCTGTTTTTT.

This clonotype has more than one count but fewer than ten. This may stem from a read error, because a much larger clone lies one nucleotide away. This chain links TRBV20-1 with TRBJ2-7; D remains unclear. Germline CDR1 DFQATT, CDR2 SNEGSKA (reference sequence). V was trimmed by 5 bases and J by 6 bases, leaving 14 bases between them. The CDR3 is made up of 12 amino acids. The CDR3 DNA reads TGCAGTGCTGCCAACAGAGAGGCCGAGCAGTACTTC. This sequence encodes CSAANREAEQYF.

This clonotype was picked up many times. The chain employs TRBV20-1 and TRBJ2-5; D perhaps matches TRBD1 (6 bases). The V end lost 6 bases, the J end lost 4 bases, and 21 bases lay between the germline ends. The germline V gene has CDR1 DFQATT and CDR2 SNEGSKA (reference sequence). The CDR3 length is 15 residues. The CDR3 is CSANTGQILRETQYF. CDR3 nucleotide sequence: TGCAGTGCAAATACCGGACAGATCCTCCGAGAGACCCAGTACTTC.

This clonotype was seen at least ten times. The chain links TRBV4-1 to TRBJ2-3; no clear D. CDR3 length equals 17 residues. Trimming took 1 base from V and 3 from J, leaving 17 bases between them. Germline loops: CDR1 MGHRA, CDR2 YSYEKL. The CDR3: CASSQVGARVITDTQYF. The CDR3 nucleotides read TGCGCCAGCAGCCAAGTGGGCGCTAGGGTGATTACAGATACGCAGTATTTT.

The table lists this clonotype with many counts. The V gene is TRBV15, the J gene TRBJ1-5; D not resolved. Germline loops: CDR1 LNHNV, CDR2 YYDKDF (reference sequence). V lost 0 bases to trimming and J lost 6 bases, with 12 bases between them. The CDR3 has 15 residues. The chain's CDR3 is CATSRDLGSGQPQHF. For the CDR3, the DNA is TGTGCCACCAGCAGAGATTTGGGGTCGGGTCAGCCCCAGCATTTT.

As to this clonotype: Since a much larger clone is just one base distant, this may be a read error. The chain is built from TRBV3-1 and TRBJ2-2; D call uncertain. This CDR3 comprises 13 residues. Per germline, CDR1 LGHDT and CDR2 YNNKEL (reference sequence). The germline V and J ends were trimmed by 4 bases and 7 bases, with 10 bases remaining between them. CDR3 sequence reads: CASSLIVRGELFF. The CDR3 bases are TGTGCCAGCAGCCTCATAGTCCGCGGGGAGCTGTTTTTT.

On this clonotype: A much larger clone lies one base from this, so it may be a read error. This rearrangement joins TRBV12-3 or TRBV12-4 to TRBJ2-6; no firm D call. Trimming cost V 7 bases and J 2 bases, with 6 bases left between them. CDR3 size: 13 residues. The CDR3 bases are TGTGCCAGCAATCCTGCTGGGGCCAACGTCCTGACTTTC. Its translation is CASNPAGANVLTF.

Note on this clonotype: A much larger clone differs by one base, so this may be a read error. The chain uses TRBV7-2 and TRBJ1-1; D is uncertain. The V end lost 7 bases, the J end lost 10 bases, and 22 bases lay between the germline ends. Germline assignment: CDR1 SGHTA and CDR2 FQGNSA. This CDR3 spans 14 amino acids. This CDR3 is CASKDWNDNSVAFF. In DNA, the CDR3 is TGTGCCAGCAAAGATTGGAATGACAACTCTGTAGCTTTCTTT.

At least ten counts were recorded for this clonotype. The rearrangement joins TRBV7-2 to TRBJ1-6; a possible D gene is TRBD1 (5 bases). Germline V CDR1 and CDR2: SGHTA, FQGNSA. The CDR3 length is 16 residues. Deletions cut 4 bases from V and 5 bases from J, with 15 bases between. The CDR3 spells CASSWAPGTHNSPLHF. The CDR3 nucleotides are TGTGCCAGCAGCTGGGCCCCGGGGACTCATAATTCACCCCTCCACTTT.

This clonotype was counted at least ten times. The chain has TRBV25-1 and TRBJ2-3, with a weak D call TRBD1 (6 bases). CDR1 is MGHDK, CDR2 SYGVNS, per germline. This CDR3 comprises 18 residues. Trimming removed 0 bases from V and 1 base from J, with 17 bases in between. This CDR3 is CASSEYLAGARGTDTQYF. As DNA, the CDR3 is TGTGCCAGCAGTGAATATTTAGCAGGGGCGCGAGGCACAGATACGCAGTATTTT.

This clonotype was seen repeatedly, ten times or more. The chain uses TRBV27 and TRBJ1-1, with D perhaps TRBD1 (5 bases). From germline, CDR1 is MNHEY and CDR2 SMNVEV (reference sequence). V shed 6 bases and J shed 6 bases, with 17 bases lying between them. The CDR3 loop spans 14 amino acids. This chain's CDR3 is CASSPGGSSSEAFF. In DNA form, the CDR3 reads TGTGCCAGCAGCCCCGGGGGTTCCAGTTCTGAAGCTTTCTTT.

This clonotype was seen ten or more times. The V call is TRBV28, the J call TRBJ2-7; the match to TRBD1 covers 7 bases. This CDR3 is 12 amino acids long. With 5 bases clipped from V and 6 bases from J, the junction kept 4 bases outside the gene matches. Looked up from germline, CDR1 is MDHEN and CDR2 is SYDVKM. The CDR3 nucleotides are TGTGCCAGCAGTACGGACAGGCGCGAGCAGTACTTC. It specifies CASSTDRREQYF.